The 2 T cell receptor beta chains given below trace back to one sample, sequenced in a study of blood T cells in healthy people across ages. For the second PCR, which ran for about 7 to 11 cycles, a sample-barcoded 5' primer and a J-beta primer mix were used. MiXCR, applied by TCRdb to the 5' RACE reads, yields one record per CDR3 protein. The repertoire holds some 700,000 distinct CDR3 sequences, with more than 40% as singletons. Material for sequencing was blood. The receptors shown here come from a woman aged 55-75 years in good health.

The V call is TRBV10-3, the J call TRBJ1-1, with TRBD1 as a possible D gene (6 bases). CDR1 and CDR2 (germline): ENHRY, SYGVKD. Deletions cut 0 bases from V and 7 bases from J, with 9 bases between. The CDR3 contains 13 residues. The CDR3 DNA follows: TGTGCCATCAGTGAGTCAGGGGGGCTTGAAGCTTTCTTT. Amino acids: CAISESGGLEAFF.

As for this clonotype: An end of the junction differs from the germline gene, which may be a read error. V and J are TRBV20-1 and TRBJ2-5; 9 bases map to TRBD2. This CDR3 has 15 amino acids. Germline V gives CDR1 DFQATT, CDR2 SNEGSKA (reference sequence). CDR3 sequence: CSARVAGAAKEAQYF. CDR3 coding DNA: TGCAGTGCTAGAGTAGCGGGGGCCGCCAAAGAGGCCCAGTACTTC.